This T cell receptor beta chain was sequenced for a study of blood T cell repertoires in COVID-19. CDR1 and CDR2 from the germline V gene are SQVTM and ANQGSEA. With 7 bases removed from V and 8 bases from J, the gap between germline ends came to 14 bases. The CDR3 runs 12 residues. The table lists this clone with a count of one. TCRdb's copy holds only in-frame clones and misses some; the assay was immunoSEQ multiplex PCR. The data contain about 50,000 clones, about 84% of them singletons. Sequencing was carried out using peripheral blood. This sequence originates from a man aged 55 to 69 with acute or convalescent COVID-19. The genes are TRBV29-1 and TRBJ1-4; TRBD1 might be the D (6 bases). The CDR3: CSARGAGEKLFF. The DNA for the CDR3 is TGCAGCGCCCGGGGGGCAGGGGAAAAACTGTTTTTT.